A single sample gave rise to the 22 T cell receptor beta chains below, sequenced in a study of kidney transplant recipient with SARS-CoV-2 infection. TCRdb reprocessed the reads with MiXCR, giving one entry per CDR3 protein. Of 250,000 or so distinct CDR3 sequences in the sample, under 30% were seen once. This material consisted of a blood sample, taken at baseline and between days 110 and 120 from a kidney transplant recipient. These TCRs come from a male patient between 25 and 39 years old who had COVID-19 and was a kidney transplant recipient. Some T cells may arise from the graft donor.

In regard to this clonotype: A read error is the likely source, as a far larger clone sits one nucleotide away. The V and J genes are TRBV29-1 and TRBJ2-4, with unresolved D. The CDR3 has 11 amino acids. The germline gives CDR1 SQVTM, CDR2 ANQGSEA. The CDR3 DNA reads as TGCAGCGTGGCGGATGCGAATGGCTGCACCTTC. Protein sequence: CSVADANGCTF.

J is TRBJ2-1 and V is TRBV9; 7 nucleotides agree with TRBD2. Germline lookup yields CDR1 SGDLS and CDR2 YYNGEE. The CDR3 is 15 amino acids. J lost 5 bases, V lost 3 bases, and 8 bases had no gene match. CDR3 protein: CASSGHPTSDNEQFF. The DNA of the CDR3 is TGTGCCAGCAGCGGACACCCAACTAGCGACAATGAGCAGTTCTTC.

This clonotype was seen many times. The V call is TRBV19, the J call TRBJ1-1, with 8 bases identical to TRBD1. The CDR3 has 15 amino acids. The J segment lost 5 bases and the V segment lost 7 bases, leaving 12 bases of the junction unmatched. Germline CDR1 is LNHDA and CDR2 is SQIVND (reference sequence). The CDR3 sequence is CASTPTGVEITEAFF. The CDR3 DNA reads TGTGCCAGTACCCCGACAGGGGTGGAGATAACTGAAGCTTTCTTT.

This clonotype was counted at least ten times. The rearrangement uses TRBV10-1 and TRBJ1-2, with 7 bases that match TRBD1. The CDR3 is 15 residues long. Per the germline V gene, CDR1 is WNHNN and CDR2 is SYGVQD (reference sequence). Unmatched junction bases numbered 7, after V lost 2 bases and J lost 4 bases. For the CDR3, the DNA is TGCGCCAGCAGTGAGACGAAGGGGGCTGTCTATGGCTACACCTTC. Protein product: CASSETKGAVYGYTF.

This clonotype appeared many times. The V and J genes are TRBV27 and TRBJ1-1, with D tentatively TRBD1 (5 bases). Germline-derived CDR1 and CDR2 are MNHEY and SMNVEV (reference sequence). Trimming shortened V by 5 bases and J by 2 bases, and 21 bases separated the two germline ends. The CDR3 consists of 17 residues. The DNA for the CDR3 is TGTGCCAGCAGTAGGGGTATCGGCAGCGCCCTCAACACTGAAGCTTTCTTT. It yields the protein CASSRGIGSALNTEAFF.

This clonotype was counted a few times. The CDR3 reads CASLSAVPGKTYGYTF. CDR3 DNA sequence: TGTGCCAGCCTTTCTGCCGTACCAGGAAAGACCTATGGCTACACCTTC. The chain couples TRBV5-4 to TRBJ1-2; D gene ambiguous. This CDR3 region has 16 residues. Trimming pared 7 bases from V and 4 bases from J, leaving 23 bases between. CDR1 is SGHNT and CDR2 is YYREEE in the germline V gene (reference sequence).

On this clonotype itself: A read error is possible here, since a much larger clone lies one base away. This chain links TRBV7-9 with TRBJ1-2; D gene unclear. The CDR3 sequence is 17 residues long. Per germline, CDR1 SEHNR and CDR2 FQNEAQ (reference sequence). The CDR3 protein is CASSPEEYHGKTYGYAF. Written as DNA, the CDR3 is TGTGCCAGCAGCCCCGAGGAATACCATGGAAAGACCTATGGCTACGCCTTC.

In its sample, this clonotype was seen many times. The chain joins TRBV20-1 to TRBJ1-6; possible D gene TRBD1, 6 bases. The germline V gene has CDR1 DFQATT and CDR2 SNEGSKA (reference sequence). This CDR3 contains 13 residues. V shed 3 bases and J shed 13 bases, with 16 bases lying between them. The CDR3 protein is CSARDPTGLPLHF. CDR3 DNA: TGCAGTGCTAGGGATCCCACAGGGTTGCCCCTCCACTTT.

In its sample, this clonotype was seen many times. The chain uses TRBV21-1 and TRBJ2-3; TRBD2, the table's D call, was not compared with the DNA. TRBV21-1 is marked as a pseudogene. The CDR3 covers 17 residues. CDR3 protein: CASREGLATVMQDTQYF. CDR3 DNA sequence: TGTGCCAGCAGAGAGGGCTTAGCTACAGTCATGCAAGATACGCAGTATTTT.

Note on this clonotype: A much larger clone differs by one base, so this may be a read error. The J gene is TRBJ1-6, the V gene TRBV11-2; a possible D gene is TRBD1 (6 bases). The length of the CDR3 is 19 residues. Germline loops: CDR1 SGHAT, CDR2 FQNNGV. In DNA form, the CDR3 reads TGTGCCAGCATCTTAGAAGGCGGGGGCCTTGGTAGACTCGATTCACCCCTCCACTTT. This translates into CASILEGGGLGRLDSPLHF.

A note on this clonotype: This sequence may be a read error, since a much larger clone differs from it by one base. The V call is TRBV3-1, the J call TRBJ1-2, with D perhaps matching TRBD1 (5 bases). CDR3 size: 16 residues. The germline V gene has CDR1 LGHDT and CDR2 YNNKEL (reference sequence). Trimming removed 4 bases at V and 7 bases at J, with 22 bases between. Written as DNA, the CDR3 is TGTGCCAGCAGCCCGGGTTTTGATAGGGGCAATCCTGGCTACACCTTC. Translation gives CASSPGFDRGNPGYTF.

This clonotype appeared many times. This chain connects TRBV6-5 to TRBJ1-2, with D perhaps matching TRBD1 (6 bases). The CDR3 spans 16 residues. Trimming removed 5 bases at V and 3 bases at J, with 19 bases between. The V gene's germline CDR1 is MNHEY and CDR2 SVGAGI. The CDR3 spells CASSNRQDGLDYGYTF. DNA for the CDR3: TGTGCCAGCAGTAACCGACAGGACGGTCTGGACTATGGCTACACCTTC.

This clonotype was seen repeatedly, ten times or more. The chain employs TRBV11-3 and TRBJ1-2, with D uncertain. CDR1 is SGHNT and CDR2 is YENEEA in the germline V gene. The ends were cut back, 5 bases at V and 4 bases at J, with 23 bases in the middle. This CDR3 has 17 residues. Here the CDR3 DNA reads TGTGCCAGCAGCCAGCTAGCCGATCTCGGAAAGACCTATGGCTACACCTTC. Its translation is CASSQLADLGKTYGYTF.

This clonotype was counted a single time. This may be a read error, as it is one base from a much larger clone. This rearrangement joins TRBV5-4 to TRBJ1-2, with D unclear. The CDR3 loop spans 12 amino acids. In germline, CDR1 is SGHNT, CDR2 YYREEE (reference sequence). CDR3 residues: CAIPSGNHGYTF. The CDR3 region has the DNA TGTGCCATCCCGAGCGGTAACCATGGCTACACCTTC.

At least ten counts were recorded for this clonotype. This chain uses TRBV4-3 with TRBJ2-7; D perhaps matches TRBD2 (6 bases). The CDR3 contains 22 residues. Deletions cut 1 base from V and 5 bases from J, with 36 bases between. The V gene's germline CDR1 is LGHNA and CDR2 YSLEER. CDR3 DNA: TGCGCCAGCAGCCAAGCCCGCACAGGAGGAGGGCCTTGGGAAGGACTTCAGGACGAGCAGTACTTC. This codes for CASSQARTGGGPWEGLQDEQYF.

Turning to this clonotype: Since a much larger clone is just one base distant, this may be a read error. The chain links TRBV13 to TRBJ2-2; D perhaps matches TRBD2 (7 bases). Germline CDR1 is PRHDT and CDR2 is FYEKMQ (reference sequence). The CDR3 covers 16 residues. The CDR3 loop reads CAGSFGGGSWTGELFF. The DNA for the CDR3 is TGTGCCGGCAGCTTCGGGGGCGGGAGCTGGACCGGGGAGCTGTTTTTT.

Worth noting for this clonotype: This could be a read error, since a much larger clone is one nucleotide away. The chain has TRBV10-1 and TRBJ2-4; D not resolved. CDR3 length equals 13 residues. In germline, CDR1 is WNHNN, CDR2 SYGVQD (reference sequence). The CDR3 protein is CASSESTSYEQCF. CDR3 DNA: TGCGCCAGCAGTGAGTCGACCAGCTACGAGCAGTGCTTC.

Remarks on this clonotype: A read error may explain this, as a much larger clone is one base away. The chain carries TRBV20-1 and TRBJ2-7; 7 nucleotides match TRBD2. The CDR3 loop spans 16 amino acids. J gave up 7 bases and V 1 base, and 16 bases lay outside the gene matches. Germline V CDR1 and CDR2: DFQATT, SNEGSKA (reference sequence). CDR3 sequence reads: CSARGPTGGSLGEQYF. CDR3 bases: TGCAGTGCTAGAGGCCCAACTGGCGGGAGTCTCGGGGAGCAGTACTTC.

The sample holds many counts of this clonotype. The CDR3 DNA reads as TGTGCCAGCAGTGATTGGAATGAAAAACTGTTTTTT. Translated: CASSDWNEKLFF. The rearrangement links TRBV6-1 to TRBJ1-4; D not resolved. In germline, CDR1 is MNHNS, CDR2 SASEGT. CDR3 length: 12 residues. Trimming took off 3 bases at V and 5 bases at J, with 4 bases between the two ends.

The table lists this clonotype with many counts. The V gene is TRBV20-1, the J gene TRBJ2-7, with a weak D call TRBD2 (5 bases). CDR3 size: 15 residues. V was pared by 6 bases and J by 3 bases, with 21 bases between. CDR1 and CDR2 from the germline V gene are DFQATT and SNEGSKA (reference sequence). The CDR3 DNA sequence: TGCAGTGCCTCCCCCCCGGCGGGCCGGGACTACGAGCAGTACTTC. Protein product: CSASPPAGRDYEQYF.

In its sample, this clonotype was seen many times. The chain uses TRBV9 and TRBJ2-7, with TRBD2 identical over 8 bases. The CDR3 has 14 residues. V gave up 0 bases and J gave up 4 bases; unmatched junction bases: 3. Germline loops: CDR1 SGDLS, CDR2 YYNGEE. The CDR3 DNA reads as TGTGCCAGCAGCGTAGACGGGGGGGGGTACGAGCAGTACTTC. Residues: CASSVDGGGYEQYF.

This clonotype was detected many times. This chain links TRBV28 with TRBJ2-3; D unclear. CDR1 and CDR2 (germline): MDHEN, SYDVKM. The V end lost 7 bases, the J end lost 10 bases, and 12 bases lay between the germline ends. The CDR3 contains 11 residues. The CDR3 nucleotides read TGTGCCAGCACCTCCGCCGGTCCGCAGTATTTT. This gives the protein CASTSAGPQYF.